Following are 28 T cell receptor beta chains from one sample sequenced in a study of cytomegalovirus exposure and HLA in healthy donors. The PCR had 60 Vbeta and 13 Jbeta primers. TCRdb's copy holds only in-frame clones and misses some; the assay was immunoSEQ multiplex PCR. The sample has approximately 40,000 clones; the top ten hold under 2%. Sequencing was carried out using PBMCs. These receptors were obtained from a woman in her twenties or thirties in good health and CMV-seronegative.

The V gene is TRBV11-2, the J gene TRBJ2-7; TRBD2 matches at 11 bases. The J segment lost 2 bases and the V segment lost 5 bases, leaving 17 bases of the junction unmatched. CDR1 and CDR2 (germline): SGHAT, FQNNGV. There are 19 residues in the CDR3. CDR3 loop: CASSRLRGTGTSGTYEQYF. The CDR3 DNA reads TGTGCCAGCAGCAGACTTAGGGGGACCGGGACTAGCGGAACCTACGAGCAGTACTTC.

J is TRBJ2-7 and V is TRBV5-1, with 8 bases lining up with TRBD2. The CDR3 extends over 14 amino acids. The V gene's germline CDR1 is SGHRS and CDR2 YFSETQ. Losses at the gene ends were 4 bases for V and 5 bases for J; bases not matched to a gene: 8. DNA for the CDR3: TGCGCCAGCAGCCTAAGCGGGAGATTCAACGAGCAGTACTTC. This gives the protein CASSLSGRFNEQYF.

This chain links TRBV13 with TRBJ1-1, with D unclear. This CDR3 is 15 amino acids long. Per the germline V gene, CDR1 is PRHDT and CDR2 is FYEKMQ (reference sequence). V lost 4 bases and J 2 bases, leaving 14 bases between the germline ends. The CDR3 region is CASSYRREFNTEAFF. In nucleotides, the CDR3 is TGTGCCAGCAGCTACCGGCGGGAATTCAACACTGAAGCTTTCTTT.

The V gene is TRBV28, the J gene TRBJ1-5; 8 nucleotides align to TRBD1. V trimming: 2 bases; J trimming: 3 bases; junction bases outside the gene matches: 9. Germline CDR1 and CDR2: MDHEN and SYDVKM. This CDR3 spans 17 amino acids. The CDR3 region has the DNA TGTGCCAGCAGTTTACCCCCTGGACAGGGTTACAATCAGCCCCAGCATTTT. This codes for CASSLPPGQGYNQPQHF.

The rearrangement joins TRBV30 to TRBJ2-1; no definite D call. The CDR3 is made up of 14 amino acids. Germline V CDR1 and CDR2: GTSNPN, SVGIG (reference sequence). Trimming removed 5 bases from V and 7 bases from J, with 18 bases in between. In DNA, the CDR3 is TGTGCCTGGTGCTTTCCCGTCCACGGGAATGAGCAGTTCTTC. It encodes CAWCFPVHGNEQFF.

The V call is TRBV6-5, the J call TRBJ2-1; the D gene is possibly TRBD1 (6 bases). There are 15 residues in the CDR3. V was shortened by 6 bases and J by 0 bases, with 12 bases between the two germline ends. CDR1 and CDR2 (germline): MNHEY, SVGAGI. The CDR3 region has the DNA TGTGCCAGCAGACACAGGGTTTACTCCTACAATGAGCAGTTCTTC. Translating it yields CASRHRVYSYNEQFF.

As DNA, the CDR3 is TGCGCCAGCAGCTTGGTTTTTACAGGGAACACTGAAGCTTTCTTT. It is translated as CASSLVFTGNTEAFF. The chain couples TRBV5-1 to TRBJ1-1; D perhaps matches TRBD1 (5 bases). The V end lost 0 bases, the J end lost 1 base, and 10 bases lay between the germline ends. Germline CDR1 SGHRS, CDR2 YFSETQ. The CDR3 runs 15 residues. The full variable domain, with the rest looked up from reference TRBV5-1 and TRBJ1-1, is KAGVTQTPRYLIKTRGQQVTLSCSPISGHRSVSWYQQTPGQGLQFLFEYFSETQRNKGNFPGRFSGRQFSNSRSEMNVSTLELGDSALYLCASSLVFTGNTEAFFGQGTRLTVV.

CDR3 nucleotides: TGTGCCAGCAGCCGCTCAGGGGGCTACGTTGAAGCTTTCTTT. It translates to CASSRSGGYVEAFF. The genes are TRBV4-2 and TRBJ1-1; 8 bases match TRBD1. Germline assignment: CDR1 LGHNA and CDR2 YNFKEQ. V shed 4 bases, J shed 7 bases, and the junction held 8 bases outside the gene matches. The CDR3 is made up of 14 amino acids.

The V and J genes are TRBV6-5 and TRBJ2-6; possibly TRBD2 for D (6 bases). Germline loops: CDR1 MNHEY, CDR2 SVGAGI. The CDR3 covers 15 residues. V lost 5 bases, J lost 4 bases, and 12 bases lay in between. Here the CDR3 DNA reads TGTGCCAGCAGTCAGCTAGCGACGGGGGCCAACGTCCTGACTTTC. This translates into CASSQLATGANVLTF.

The chain links TRBV15 to TRBJ1-5; D is possibly TRBD1 (6 bases). Germline loops: CDR1 LNHNV, CDR2 YYDKDF (reference sequence). The CDR3 consists of 13 residues. V was pared by 2 bases and J by 6 bases, with 8 bases between. Here the CDR3 reads CATSRLQGQPQHF. CDR3 DNA sequence: TGTGCCACCAGCAGACTACAGGGTCAGCCCCAGCATTTT.

The chain carries TRBV7-9 and TRBJ2-7; D gene unclear. The germline V gene has CDR1 SEHNR and CDR2 FQNEAQ (reference sequence). There are 14 residues in the CDR3. V was cut by 0 bases and J by 0 bases, with 6 bases left in between. The CDR3 protein is CASSLAANSYEQYF. The CDR3 nucleotides read TGTGCCAGCAGCTTAGCAGCAAACTCCTACGAGCAGTACTTC.

V is TRBV7-2 and J is TRBJ2-7; the D gene is possibly TRBD1 (5 bases). The germline V and J ends were trimmed by 5 bases and 2 bases, with 16 bases remaining between them. The CDR3 loop spans 15 amino acids. The germline gives CDR1 SGHTA, CDR2 FQGNSA. The CDR3 protein is CASSPVPGQAYEQYF. CDR3 coding DNA: TGTGCCAGCAGCCCCGTGCCAGGGCAGGCCTACGAGCAGTACTTC.

The chain is built from TRBV29-1 and TRBJ1-2, with 9 bases matching TRBD1. CDR1 is SQVTM, CDR2 ANQGSEA, per germline. V lost 0 bases to trimming and J lost 5 bases; unmatched junction nucleotides: 4. CDR3 length equals 14 residues. CDR3 loop: CSVEEGGQGYGYTF. For the CDR3, the DNA is TGCAGCGTTGAAGAAGGGGGACAGGGTTATGGCTACACCTTC.

V and J are TRBV10-3 and TRBJ1-1; D gene unclear. V lost 6 bases, J lost 2 bases, and 16 bases lay in between. Germline lookup yields CDR1 ENHRY and CDR2 SYGVKD. The CDR3 consists of 15 residues. The CDR3 protein is CAIRVSEVRNTEAFF. CDR3 bases: TGTGCCATCAGGGTTAGTGAGGTTCGAAACACTGAAGCTTTCTTT.

The chain is built from TRBV18 and TRBJ2-2, with TRBD1 matching 9 bases. The CDR3 totals 15 residues. Germline V gene sequence: CDR1 KGHSH, CDR2 LQKENI. The V segment lost 3 bases and the J segment 2 bases; nucleotides outside the gene matches: 1. CDR3 amino acids: CASSPTGGNTGELFF. CDR3 DNA: TGTGCCAGCTCACCTACAGGGGGCAACACCGGGGAGCTGTTTTTT.

The DNA for the CDR3 is TGTGCCAGCAGTGAAAGTAGTAGCAATCAGCCCCAGCATTTT. This sequence encodes CASSESSSNQPQHF. V is TRBV6-1 and J is TRBJ1-5; D gene uncertain. The CDR3 runs to 14 residues. CDR1 and CDR2 from the germline V gene are MNHNS and SASEGT. V was trimmed by 2 bases and J by 0 bases, leaving 5 bases between them.

The V and J genes are TRBV4-1 and TRBJ2-2, with D unresolved. The CDR3 sequence is 12 residues long. CDR1 and CDR2 from the germline V gene are MGHRA and YSYEKL. The V end lost 2 bases, the J end lost 9 bases, and 7 bases lay between the germline ends. The CDR3: CASSQSPRELFF. CDR3 nucleotide sequence: TGCGCCAGCAGCCAAAGCCCGCGGGAGCTGTTTTTT.

This chain connects TRBV6-6 to TRBJ1-2, with a possible D match to TRBD1 (5 bases). Trimming left V 4 bases short and J 3 bases short, with 9 bases between. Germline V lookup: CDR1 MNHNY, CDR2 SVGAGI (reference sequence). This CDR3 is built from 13 residues. This CDR3 reads CASSSGGDYGYTF. CDR3 nucleotides: TGTGCCAGCAGTTCGGGGGGTGACTATGGCTACACCTTC.

V gene TRBV5-1 combines with J gene TRBJ1-1; D not resolved. This CDR3 is 14 amino acids long. Germline V gives CDR1 SGHRS, CDR2 YFSETQ. The germline V and J ends were trimmed by 4 bases and 1 base, with 11 bases remaining between them. Here the CDR3 DNA reads TGCGCCAGCAGCCCGCGGGCTGGGAACACTGAAGCTTTCTTT. Its protein is CASSPRAGNTEAFF.

Comments on this clone: The junction shows a germline mismatch at one end, possibly a read error. The chain is built from TRBV29-1 and TRBJ2-1; 15 bases match TRBD2. The CDR3 length is 15 residues. Germline V gene sequence: CDR1 SQVTM, CDR2 ANQGSEA. CDR3: CSVEGGLAGGFEQFF. The CDR3 DNA sequence: TGCAGCGTGGAAGGAGGACTAGCGGGAGGGTTTGAGCAGTTCTTC.

V usage is TRBV4-3 and J usage is TRBJ1-4; D not resolved. The length of the CDR3 is 15 residues. Germline V CDR1 and CDR2: LGHNA, YSLEER. Trimming shortened V by 0 bases and J by 4 bases, and 9 bases separated the two germline ends. The CDR3 region is CASSQEVRGNEKLFF. Written as DNA, the CDR3 is TGCGCCAGCAGCCAAGAGGTCAGAGGTAATGAAAAACTGTTTTTT.

The V call is TRBV10-3, the J call TRBJ1-5; 8 positions agree with TRBD1. There are 13 residues in the CDR3. V lost 6 bases and J lost 4; bases outside the gene matches: 2. Germline values: CDR1 ENHRY, CDR2 SYGVKD. CDR3 in amino acids: CAIRDRANQPQHF. As DNA, the CDR3 is TGTGCCATCAGGGACAGGGCAAATCAGCCCCAGCATTTT.

The chain is built from TRBV28 and TRBJ2-7; D is undetermined. The CDR3 runs 12 residues. V was pared by 5 bases and J by 0 bases, with 5 bases between. CDR1 is MDHEN and CDR2 is SYDVKM in the germline V gene. The CDR3 DNA reads TGTGCCAGCAGTGGCCCCTCCTACGAGCAGTACTTC. It is translated as CASSGPSYEQYF.

The chain combines TRBV5-1 with TRBJ1-4; D not resolved. Trimming took 0 bases from V and 5 from J, leaving 14 bases between them. CDR1 is SGHRS and CDR2 is YFSETQ in the germline V gene. CDR3 length equals 16 residues. CDR3 in DNA: TGCGCCAGCAGCTTGGCCGGAGGCAGCTTAAATGAAAAACTGTTTTTT. Protein product: CASSLAGGSLNEKLFF.

The chain combines TRBV7-6 with TRBJ2-1, with 9 bases lining up with TRBD1. The CDR3 has 16 residues. Unmatched junction bases numbered 12, after V lost 5 bases and J lost 7 bases. CDR1 and CDR2 from the germline V gene are SGHVS and FNYEAQ. The DNA of the CDR3 is TGTGCCAGCAGCCCGAAACCGGGACAGGGTACGAATGAGCAGTTCTTC. Its translation: CASSPKPGQGTNEQFF.

The chain joins TRBV4-1 to TRBJ2-7; D is unclear. V dropped 0 bases and J dropped 2 bases, with 20 bases sitting between them. Germline CDR1 reads MGHRA; CDR2 reads YSYEKL. CDR3 length equals 18 residues. The CDR3 nucleotides are TGCGCCAGCAGCCAAGATACTCCGTCGCGGCCGCTCACCTACGAGCAGTACTTC. Translated, it gives CASSQDTPSRPLTYEQYF.

The V gene is TRBV7-2, the J gene TRBJ1-2; 8 nucleotides agree with TRBD1. The CDR3 is 14 amino acids. With 4 bases clipped from V and 4 bases from J, the junction kept 5 bases outside the gene matches. Looked up from germline, CDR1 is SGHTA and CDR2 is FQGNSA. CDR3 residues: CASSSPGGGYGYTF. The CDR3, as DNA: TGTGCCAGCAGCTCCCCAGGGGGCGGCTATGGCTACACCTTC.

The J gene is TRBJ1-4, the V gene TRBV6-5; TRBD1 is a possible D gene (5 bases). V shed 0 bases and J shed 8 bases, with 16 bases lying between them. There are 16 residues in the CDR3. The germline gives CDR1 MNHEY, CDR2 SVGAGI. The CDR3 spells CASSYSLLGLREKLFF. The CDR3 nucleotides are TGTGCCAGCAGTTACTCGTTGCTGGGGCTTAGGGAAAAACTGTTTTTT.